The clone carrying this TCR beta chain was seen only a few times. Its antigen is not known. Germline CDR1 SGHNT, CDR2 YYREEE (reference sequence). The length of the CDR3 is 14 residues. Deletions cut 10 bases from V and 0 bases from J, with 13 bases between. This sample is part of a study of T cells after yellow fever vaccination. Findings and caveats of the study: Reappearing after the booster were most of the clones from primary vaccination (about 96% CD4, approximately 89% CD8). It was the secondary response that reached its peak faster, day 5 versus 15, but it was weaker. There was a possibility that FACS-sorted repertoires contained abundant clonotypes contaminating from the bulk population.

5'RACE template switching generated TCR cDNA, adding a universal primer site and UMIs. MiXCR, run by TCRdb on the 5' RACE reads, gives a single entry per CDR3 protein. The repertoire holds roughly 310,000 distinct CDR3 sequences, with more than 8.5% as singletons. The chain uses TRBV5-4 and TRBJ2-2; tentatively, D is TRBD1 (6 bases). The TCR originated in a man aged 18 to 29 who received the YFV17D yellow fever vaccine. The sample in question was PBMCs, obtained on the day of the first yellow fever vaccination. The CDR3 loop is CAGRQAPNTGELFF. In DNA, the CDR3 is TGTGCCGGGAGACAGGCGCCGAACACCGGGGAGCTGTTTTTT.